This T cell receptor (beta chain) was found in a study of T cells in Graves' hyperthyroidism and ophthalmopathy. From germline, CDR1 is SGHRS and CDR2 YFSETQ. Trimming took 0 bases from V and 5 from J, leaving 11 bases between them. The CDR3 length is 14 residues. The blood specimen was taken at initial hyperthyroidism diagnosis, before any ophthalmopathy symptoms. Amplified regions were TCR beta CDR3 sequences from RNA transcripts. The study used the HTBI primer set for a first-round RT-PCR of the TCR CDR3. Using its own MiXCR run on the multiplex PCR reads, TCRdb lists one record per CDR3 protein. The data contain some 250,000 distinct CDR3 sequences, around 15% of them singletons. This clonotype was observed many times.

What was sequenced was blood. The sequence was collected from a woman between 45 and 60 years old with Graves' hyperthyroidism that later progressed to Graves' ophthalmopathy. The J gene is TRBJ2-5, the V gene TRBV5-1; D gene uncertain. CDR3 in amino acids: CASSLGLVFETQYF. The CDR3 DNA reads TGCGCCAGCAGCTTGGGACTGGTTTTTGAGACCCAGTACTTC.